These 20 T cell receptor beta chains originate from one sample sequenced in a study of cytomegalovirus exposure and HLA in healthy donors. The PCR ran on 60 Vbeta and 13 Jbeta primers. Sequenced by immunoSEQ multiplex PCR; TCRdb stores in-frame clones only, minus some. Recorded here are 65,000 to 95,000 clones; the top ten clones represent about 4.6%. Sample: PBMCs. The receptors shown here come from a man aged 25-45 years in good health and CMV-seronegative.

This chain joins TRBV2 and TRBJ2-7; possibly TRBD2 for D (6 bases). Germline CDR1 SNHLY, CDR2 FYNNEI. With 2 bases removed from V and 0 bases from J, the gap between germline ends came to 11 bases. This CDR3 is built from 15 residues. CDR3 sequence: CASSEFGGLSYEQYF. The CDR3 DNA follows: TGTGCCAGCAGTGAATTTGGAGGGCTCTCCTACGAGCAGTACTTC.

The chain employs TRBV14 and TRBJ1-1, with D possibly being TRBD1 (5 bases). From germline, CDR1 is SGHDN and CDR2 FVKESK. This CDR3 is built from 16 residues. The V end was cut by 1 base, the J end by 4 bases, with 16 bases between. The CDR3 is CASSQVGSTGGTEAFF. The CDR3 DNA follows: TGTGCCAGCAGCCAAGTGGGGTCGACGGGGGGCACTGAAGCTTTCTTT. The variable domain in full, completed from reference TRBV14 and TRBJ1-1, reads EAGVTQFPSHSVIEKGQTVTLRCDPISGHDNLYWYRRVMGKEIKFLLHFVKESKQDESGMPNNRFLAERTGGTYSTLKVQPAELEDSGVYFCASSQVGSTGGTEAFFGQGTRLTVV.

The rearrangement joins TRBV11-2 to TRBJ2-2; possible D gene TRBD1, 7 bases. The V gene's germline CDR1 is SGHAT and CDR2 FQNNGV. V was pared by 5 bases and J by 7 bases, with 17 bases between. The CDR3 sequence is 15 residues long. The DNA of the CDR3 is TGTGCCAGCAGCCGACAGGGAGCGGGTGGCGGGGAGCTGTTTTTT. Residues: CASSRQGAGGGELFF.

The chain is built from TRBV7-9 and TRBJ2-7, with TRBD1 matching 10 bases. V shed 8 bases and J 4 bases; nucleotides not matched to a gene: 5. The CDR3 contains 13 residues. Germline V CDR1 and CDR2: SEHNR, FQNEAQ (reference sequence). This CDR3 is CASQGQGSYEQYF. In DNA, the CDR3 is TGTGCCAGCCAGGGACAGGGGTCTTACGAGCAGTACTTC.

The gene calls are TRBV2 and TRBJ2-7; the match to TRBD1 covers 8 bases. The CDR3 is made up of 15 amino acids. Germline trimming cut 3 bases from V and 0 bases from J; bases unmatched to any gene: 4. Germline V gene data show CDR1 as SNHLY and CDR2 as FYNNEI. The CDR3 loop reads CASSETGTGSYEQYF. The CDR3 coding sequence is TGTGCCAGCAGTGAGACCGGGACAGGCTCCTACGAGCAGTACTTC.

The chain uses TRBV10-3 and TRBJ1-1, with 10 bases lining up with TRBD1. The CDR3 extends over 16 amino acids. In germline, CDR1 is ENHRY, CDR2 SYGVKD. The J segment lost 7 bases and the V segment lost 5 bases, leaving 13 bases of the junction unmatched. In nucleotides, the CDR3 is TGTGCCATCAGTTCGACCCGGCAGGACAGGGGGGATGAAGCTTTCTTT. Translated: CAISSTRQDRGDEAFF.

This chain connects TRBV5-1 to TRBJ2-7; D unclear. Germline lookup yields CDR1 SGHRS and CDR2 YFSETQ. The CDR3 consists of 11 residues. Trimming shortened V by 7 bases and J by 2 bases, and 7 bases separated the two germline ends. In nucleotides, the CDR3 is TGCGCCAGCCGGAGAGCCTACGAGCAGTACTTC. Its translation is CASRRAYEQYF.

The chain recombines TRBV28 with TRBJ1-4; D might be TRBD1 (5 bases). The ends were cut back, 3 bases at V and 0 bases at J, with 8 bases in the middle. This CDR3 has 15 residues. CDR1 and CDR2 (germline): MDHEN, SYDVKM. The CDR3 spells CASSFGGTTNEKLFF. The CDR3 bases are TGTGCCAGCAGTTTCGGGGGAACAACTAATGAAAAACTGTTTTTT.

The chain recombines TRBV5-4 with TRBJ1-2, with TRBD1 as a possible D gene (6 bases). CDR3 length equals 14 residues. Germline CDR1 is SGHNT and CDR2 is YYREEE (reference sequence). V lost 5 bases and J lost 0, with 11 bases in between. The CDR3 region has the DNA TGTGCCAGCAGTCAGGGGTTAACTAACTATGGCTACACCTTC. Translated, it gives CASSQGLTNYGYTF. Full variable domain (remainder filled in from reference TRBV5-4 and TRBJ1-2): ETGVTQSPTHLIKTRGQQVTLRCSSQSGHNTVSWYQQALGQGPQFIFQYYREEENGRGNFPPRFSGLQFPNYSSELNVNALELDDSALYLCASSQGLTNYGYTFGSGTRLTVV.

The chain couples TRBV9 to TRBJ2-3; 7 nucleotides line up with TRBD2. V trimming: 2 bases; J trimming: 0 bases; junction bases outside the gene matches: 3. There are 15 residues in the CDR3. Germline CDR1 and CDR2: SGDLS and YYNGEE. The CDR3 loop reads CASSVSGVSTDTQYF. In DNA form, the CDR3 reads TGTGCCAGCAGCGTGAGCGGGGTCAGCACAGATACGCAGTATTTT.

V gene TRBV6-5 combines with J gene TRBJ2-1; tentatively, D is TRBD1 (5 bases). Trimming removed 6 bases at V and 3 bases at J, with 15 bases between. This CDR3 is built from 15 residues. Germline V gene data show CDR1 as MNHEY and CDR2 as SVGAGI. The CDR3 region has the DNA TGTGCCAGCAGGAGCAGGGCGATACTCTACAATGAGCAGTTCTTC. Its protein is CASRSRAILYNEQFF.

The V call is TRBV29-1, the J call TRBJ2-7; possibly TRBD1 for D (6 bases). The ends were cut back, 4 bases at V and 2 bases at J, with 12 bases in the middle. The CDR3 covers 13 residues. CDR1 is SQVTM, CDR2 ANQGSEA, per germline. CDR3 bases: TGCAGCGTTGCCAGACAGGAGCCCTACGAGCAGTACTTC. Its translation: CSVARQEPYEQYF.

The rearrangement uses TRBV2 and TRBJ1-2; TRBD1 agrees at 8 bases. The junction had 9 bases not matched to a gene; V was cut back by 8 bases and J by 4 bases. This CDR3 region has 14 residues. CDR1 and CDR2 from the germline V gene are SNHLY and FYNNEI. The CDR3 DNA follows: TGTGCCAGCGGGGGGCTCGACAGGGGCTATGGCTACACCTTC. This gives the protein CASGGLDRGYGYTF.

The CDR3 DNA follows: TGTGCCAGTAGTCTCTCTCTTTCTTACGAGCAGTACTTC. It is translated as CASSLSLSYEQYF. J is TRBJ2-7 and V is TRBV19; D call uncertain. The CDR3 extends over 13 amino acids. Trimming removed 5 bases at V and 4 bases at J, with 12 bases between. Per the germline V gene, CDR1 is LNHDA and CDR2 is SQIVND (reference sequence).

J is TRBJ2-1 and V is TRBV9; TRBD2 might be the D (6 bases). Per the germline V gene, CDR1 is SGDLS and CDR2 is YYNGEE. V lost 0 bases and J 13 bases, leaving 17 bases between the germline ends. This CDR3 comprises 14 residues. This chain's CDR3 is CASSVGGTESPQFF. Written as DNA, the CDR3 is TGTGCCAGCAGCGTAGGCGGGACTGAGTCCCCCCAGTTCTTC.

The chain recombines TRBV7-2 with TRBJ2-7; 8 positions agree with TRBD2. The CDR3 length is 14 residues. The trim removed 7 bases at V and 2 bases at J, leaving 7 bases unmatched. Germline CDR1 and CDR2: SGHTA and FQGNSA. CDR3 residues: CASNFAGGPYEQYF. As DNA, the CDR3 is TGTGCCAGCAACTTCGCGGGAGGACCCTACGAGCAGTACTTC.

The V and J genes are TRBV6-6 and TRBJ1-1; D is undetermined. The germline V gene encodes CDR1 MNHNY and CDR2 SVGAGI (reference sequence). Trimming took off 0 bases at V and 0 bases at J, with 8 bases between the two ends. The CDR3 has 15 amino acids. CDR3 loop: CASSYSNTLNTEAFF. The DNA of the CDR3 is TGTGCCAGCAGTTACTCGAATACTCTGAACACTGAAGCTTTCTTT.

V is TRBV28 and J is TRBJ1-2, with 11 nucleotides matching TRBD1. Per the germline V gene, CDR1 is MDHEN and CDR2 is SYDVKM. Germline trimming cut 5 bases from V and 2 bases from J; bases unmatched to any gene: 4. The CDR3 totals 15 residues. CDR3 DNA: TGTGCCAGCAGTCCACGGACAGGGGGCAACTATGGCTACACCTTC. This codes for CASSPRTGGNYGYTF.

The gene calls are TRBV6-6 and TRBJ1-5, with unresolved D. The CDR3 is 14 residues long. Trimming stripped 1 base from V and 6 bases from J, with 10 bases between. In germline, CDR1 is MNHNY, CDR2 SVGAGI (reference sequence). CDR3 DNA: TGTGCCAGCAGTTACTGGGAGGGAAGTCAGCCCCAGCATTTT. Translated, it gives CASSYWEGSQPQHF.

This chain uses TRBV7-3 with TRBJ2-1; D is uncertain. CDR3 length: 13 amino acids. V was pared by 0 bases and J by 4 bases, with 4 bases between. Germline V gives CDR1 SGHTA, CDR2 FQGTGA. The CDR3 here is CASSLTGYNEQFF. DNA for the CDR3: TGTGCCAGCAGCTTAACCGGTTACAATGAGCAGTTCTTC.